Listed below are T cell receptor beta chains from one sample, sequenced in a study of T cell repertoires in cytomegalovirus infection. Each CDR3 protein is one row after TCRdb ran MiXCR on the reads. The repertoire holds approximately 240,000 distinct CDR3 sequences, approximately 13% seen once, with 1.5% to 2% in the top ten. The sequenced sample was PBMCs. These receptors all stem from a human donor in good health (CMV status not recorded). Some clones in this sample may be carry-over from other donors' samples. The CDR3 runs from the conserved cysteine through the conserved F or W. Fields, in order: clone size, D gene, V gene, J gene, CDR3 protein, CDR3 DNA. The D gene is left open where the match is weak. Clone size appears in some rows only: once, few, many, or a class for an expanded clone.

clone size: many; D gene: TRBD2; V gene: TRBV7-2; J gene: TRBJ2-5; CDR3 protein: CASSPRTRMGETQYF; CDR3 DNA: TGTGCCAGCAGCCCCCGGACTAGGATGGGCGAGACCCAGTACTTC
clone size: NA; D gene: NA; V gene: TRBV20-1; J gene: TRBJ2-7; CDR3 protein: CSARDRAGLDEQYF; CDR3 DNA: TGCAGTGCTAGAGATAGAGCAGGTTTGGACGAGCAGTACTTC
clone size: few; D gene: TRBD1; V gene: TRBV20-1; J gene: TRBJ1-4; CDR3 protein: CSGTGGSEKLFF; CDR3 DNA: TGCAGTGGGACAGGGGGCAGTGAAAAACTGTTTTTT
clone size: many; D gene: NA; V gene: TRBV7-3; J gene: TRBJ2-1; CDR3 protein: CASSSPGDSGEQFF; CDR3 DNA: TGTGCCAGCAGCTCCCCCGGAGATAGCGGCGAGCAGTTCTTC
clone size: many; D gene: NA; V gene: TRBV5-1; J gene: TRBJ1-2; CDR3 protein: CASSLIGSRGYTF; CDR3 DNA: TGCGCCAGCAGCTTGATCGGGAGTCGTGGCTACACCTTC
clone size: NA; D gene: TRBD1; V gene: TRBV28; J gene: TRBJ1-5; CDR3 protein: CASRTQGAGQPQHF; CDR3 DNA: TGTGCCAGCAGAACACAGGGGGCGGGCCAGCCCCAGCATTTT
clone size: many; D gene: NA; V gene: TRBV11-1; J gene: TRBJ1-5; CDR3 protein: CASSPGRGASQPQHF; CDR3 DNA: TGTGCCAGCAGCCCGGGCAGGGGCGCGAGTCAGCCCCAGCATTTT
clone size: many; D gene: TRBD1; V gene: TRBV28; J gene: TRBJ1-4; CDR3 protein: CASSQGTVNEKLFF; CDR3 DNA: TGTGCCAGCAGCCAAGGGACAGTGAATGAAAAACTGTTTTTT
clone size: few; D gene: NA; V gene: TRBV7-2; J gene: TRBJ1-5; CDR3 protein: CASSLVQREQPQHF; CDR3 DNA: TGTGCCAGCAGCTTAGTACAACGGGAACAGCCCCAGCATTTT
clone size: NA; D gene: NA; V gene: TRBV29-1; J gene: TRBJ1-2; CDR3 protein: CSVEESGVGGYTF; CDR3 DNA: TGCAGCGTTGAAGAAAGCGGGGTCGGAGGCTACACCTTC
clone size: many; D gene: TRBD2; V gene: TRBV7-2; J gene: TRBJ2-5; CDR3 protein: CASSAQREGTQYF; CDR3 DNA: TGTGCCAGCAGCGCGCAGAGGGAGGGGACCCAGTACTTC
clone size: many; D gene: TRBD1; V gene: TRBV14; J gene: TRBJ2-7; CDR3 protein: CASSPTGVAYEQYF; CDR3 DNA: TGTGCCAGCAGCCCAACAGGGGTAGCCTACGAGCAGTACTTC
clone size: many; D gene: TRBD1; V gene: TRBV6-2/TRBV6-3; J gene: TRBJ2-7; CDR3 protein: CASSFQGQGPYEQYF; CDR3 DNA: TGTGCCAGCAGTTTCCAGGGACAGGGCCCCTACGAGCAGTACTTC
clone size: NA; D gene: NA; V gene: TRBV5-1; J gene: TRBJ2-1; CDR3 protein: CASSWGPAGGRNEQFF; CDR3 DNA: TGCGCCAGCAGCTGGGGGCCAGCGGGCGGGCGGAATGAGCAGTTCTTC
clone size: many; D gene: TRBD1; V gene: TRBV7-8; J gene: TRBJ2-1; CDR3 protein: CASSYDRVPLPPEQFF; CDR3 DNA: TGTGCCAGCAGCTACGACAGGGTCCCACTCCCCCCTGAGCAGTTCTTC
clone size: NA; D gene: NA; V gene: TRBV18; J gene: TRBJ2-5; CDR3 protein: CASSPGPRGGQETQYF; CDR3 DNA: TGTGCCAGCTCACCAGGGCCGAGAGGGGGCCAAGAGACCCAGTACTTC
clone size: few; D gene: NA; V gene: TRBV7-3; J gene: TRBJ2-7; CDR3 protein: CASSLTGAPYEQYF; CDR3 DNA: TGTGCCAGCAGCTTAACAGGGGCTCCCTACGAGCAGTACTTC
clone size: few; D gene: TRBD2; V gene: TRBV7-7; J gene: TRBJ2-1; CDR3 protein: CASSPSGRVPYNEQFF; CDR3 DNA: TGTGCCAGCAGCCCCAGCGGGAGGGTCCCCTACAATGAGCAGTTCTTC
clone size: few; D gene: NA; V gene: TRBV29-1; J gene: TRBJ1-2; CDR3 protein: CSVDHGYTF; CDR3 DNA: TGCAGCGTTGATCATGGCTACACCTTC
clone size: many; D gene: NA; V gene: TRBV7-2; J gene: TRBJ2-3; CDR3 protein: CASSPRPFTDTQYF; CDR3 DNA: TGTGCCAGCAGCCCGAGACCCTTTACAGATACGCAGTATTTT
clone size: many; D gene: TRBD1; V gene: TRBV6-2/TRBV6-3; J gene: TRBJ2-7; CDR3 protein: CASSYPEMRQGLSYEQYF; CDR3 DNA: TGTGCCAGCAGTTACCCGGAAATGCGACAGGGCCTCTCCTACGAGCAGTACTTC
clone size: NA; D gene: NA; V gene: TRBV29-1; J gene: TRBJ2-2; CDR3 protein: CSALIGGTGELFF; CDR3 DNA: TGCAGCGCTCTCATCGGGGGTACCGGGGAGCTGTTTTTT
clone size: many; D gene: TRBD2; V gene: TRBV7-8; J gene: TRBJ2-1; CDR3 protein: CASHRIQREIYNEQFF; CDR3 DNA: TGTGCCAGCCACCGGATTCAGCGGGAGATTTACAATGAGCAGTTCTTC
clone size: NA; D gene: NA; V gene: TRBV4-3; J gene: TRBJ2-1; CDR3 protein: CASSLGRVGSNNEQFF; CDR3 DNA: TGCGCCAGCAGCCTGGGCAGGGTTGGGAGTAACAATGAGCAGTTCTTC
clone size: many; D gene: NA; V gene: TRBV19; J gene: TRBJ2-1; CDR3 protein: CASMEGGTASYNEQFF; CDR3 DNA: TGTGCCAGTATGGAGGGCGGGACCGCATCCTACAATGAGCAGTTCTTC
clone size: many; D gene: TRBD1; V gene: TRBV7-9; J gene: TRBJ2-6; CDR3 protein: CASVRDRDISGANVLTF; CDR3 DNA: TGTGCCAGCGTCCGGGACAGGGATATCTCTGGGGCCAACGTCCTGACTTTC
clone size: many; D gene: NA; V gene: TRBV7-3; J gene: TRBJ2-3; CDR3 protein: CASSLSLSLDTDTQYF; CDR3 DNA: TGTGCCAGCAGCCTTTCCCTATCCCTAGACACAGATACGCAGTATTTT
clone size: NA; D gene: NA; V gene: TRBV28; J gene: TRBJ2-4; CDR3 protein: CASSLQGQASRNIQYF; CDR3 DNA: TGTGCCAGCAGTTTGCAGGGGCAGGCGTCCAGAAACATTCAGTACTTC
clone size: many; D gene: NA; V gene: TRBV20-1; J gene: TRBJ1-1; CDR3 protein: CSATPPPNGEHTEAFF; CDR3 DNA: TGCAGTGCTACCCCTCCACCGAACGGGGAGCACACTGAAGCTTTCTTT
clone size: many; D gene: NA; V gene: TRBV11-3; J gene: TRBJ2-3; CDR3 protein: CASKEGALTDTQYF; CDR3 DNA: TGTGCCAGCAAAGAAGGCGCCCTCACAGATACGCAGTATTTT
clone size: many; D gene: TRBD1; V gene: TRBV7-9; J gene: TRBJ2-1; CDR3 protein: CASSFGTESYNEQFF; CDR3 DNA: TGTGCCAGCAGCTTCGGGACAGAATCCTACAATGAGCAGTTCTTC
clone size: many; D gene: TRBD1; V gene: TRBV12-3/TRBV12-4; J gene: TRBJ2-6; CDR3 protein: CASRRQGVVSGANVLTF; CDR3 DNA: TGTGCCAGCAGGAGACAGGGGGTCGTCTCTGGGGCCAACGTCCTGACTTTC
clone size: many; D gene: NA; V gene: TRBV4-3; J gene: TRBJ2-3; CDR3 protein: CASSQGMSTDTQYF; CDR3 DNA: TGCGCCAGCAGCCAGGGGATGAGCACAGATACGCAGTATTTT
clone size: NA; D gene: TRBD1; V gene: TRBV7-2; J gene: TRBJ2-2; CDR3 protein: CASSSTDRAPTPGELFF; CDR3 DNA: TGTGCCAGCAGCTCAACGGACAGGGCCCCAACGCCCGGGGAGCTGTTTTTT
clone size: many; D gene: NA; V gene: TRBV7-9; J gene: TRBJ1-2; CDR3 protein: CASSGRGDYGYTF; CDR3 DNA: TGTGCCAGCAGCGGCAGGGGCGACTATGGCTACACCTTC
clone size: few; D gene: TRBD2; V gene: TRBV9; J gene: TRBJ2-1; CDR3 protein: CASSLGLAGLESEQFF; CDR3 DNA: TGTGCCAGCAGCCTTGGACTAGCGGGGTTGGAAAGTGAGCAGTTCTTC
clone size: many; D gene: NA; V gene: TRBV7-2; J gene: TRBJ2-1; CDR3 protein: CASSPSPGANNEQFF; CDR3 DNA: TGTGCCAGCAGCCCATCTCCGGGAGCGAACAATGAGCAGTTCTTC
clone size: NA; D gene: TRBD2; V gene: TRBV20-1; J gene: TRBJ2-5; CDR3 protein: CSARTSGNQETQYF; CDR3 DNA: TGCAGTGCTAGGACTAGCGGAAACCAAGAGACCCAGTACTTC
clone size: NA; D gene: NA; V gene: TRBV5-4; J gene: TRBJ2-7; CDR3 protein: CASSFGKGPYEQYF; CDR3 DNA: TGTGCCAGCAGCTTTGGAAAGGGCCCCTACGAGCAGTACTTC
clone size: many; D gene: NA; V gene: TRBV6-2/TRBV6-3; J gene: TRBJ1-5; CDR3 protein: CASSYSHSNQPQHF; CDR3 DNA: TGTGCCAGCAGTTACTCGCATAGCAATCAGCCCCAGCATTTT
clone size: NA; D gene: NA; V gene: TRBV30; J gene: TRBJ1-3; CDR3 protein: CAWSVRGRISGNTIYF; CDR3 DNA: TGTGCCTGGAGTGTAAGGGGCAGGATCTCTGGAAACACCATATATTTT
clone size: many; D gene: NA; V gene: TRBV7-9; J gene: TRBJ2-1; CDR3 protein: CASSPSGSQFYNEQFF; CDR3 DNA: TGTGCCAGCAGTCCGAGCGGGTCTCAGTTTTACAATGAGCAGTTCTTC